Below are 11 T cell receptor beta chains sequenced from a single sample in a study of shared clonotypes between healthy human individuals. The repertoire was sequenced with immunoSEQ multiplex PCR; TCRdb's copy has only in-frame clones and lacks some. Here the sample spans under 600,000 clones, 60% to 80% being singletons. The sample was PBMCs. The receptor source for this set is a woman between 35 and 50 years old in good health. Some clones in this sample may be carry-over from other donors' samples.

As concerns this clone: Other DNA sequences in the same sample also yield this CDR3. CDR3 bases: TGTGCCTGGAGTGTAACGGGGGCGGACACCGGGGAGCTGTTTTTT. Translated, it gives CAWSVTGADTGELFF. The chain combines TRBV30 with TRBJ2-2, with D tentatively TRBD1 or TRBD2 (6 bases each). The CDR3 extends over 15 amino acids. With 0 bases removed from V and 3 bases from J, the gap between germline ends came to 11 bases. The germline CDR1 and CDR2 sequences are GTSNPN and SVGIG (reference sequence).

J is TRBJ2-7 and V is TRBV7-8; tentative D call: TRBD2 (7 bases). CDR3 length: 14 amino acids. Germline CDR1 SGHVS, CDR2 FQNEAQ. V was shortened by 5 bases and J by 1 base, with 12 bases between the two germline ends. The CDR3 DNA reads as TGTGCCAGCAGCCCGGCGGGGGCTTCCTACGAGCAGTACTTC. This sequence encodes CASSPAGASYEQYF.

The V gene is TRBV25-1, the J gene TRBJ2-2, with D possibly being TRBD2 (5 bases). The CDR3 totals 14 residues. From germline, CDR1 is MGHDK and CDR2 SYGVNS. The V end lost 5 bases, the J end lost 4 bases, and 11 bases lay between the germline ends. The CDR3 region has the DNA TGTGCCAGCAGTCCTCTAGCTCGCACCGGGGAGCTGTTTTTT. As protein: CASSPLARTGELFF. Looking up the rest from reference TRBV25-1 and TRBJ2-2 gives the full variable domain: EADIYQTPRYLVIGTGKKITLECSQTMGHDKMYWYQQDPGMELHLIHYSYGVNSTEKGDLSSESTVSRIRTEHFPLTLESARPSHTSQYLCASSPLARTGELFFGEGSRLTVL.

J is TRBJ2-7 and V is TRBV7-9; D may correspond to TRBD1 or TRBD2 (5 bases each). The CDR3 length is 16 residues. The V gene lost 1 base and the J gene lost 4 bases, with 17 bases spanning the gap. The germline gives CDR1 SEHNR, CDR2 FQNEAQ (reference sequence). CDR3 amino acids: CASSLVGTPEGYEQYF. In nucleotides, the CDR3 is TGTGCCAGCAGCTTAGTAGGGACGCCGGAAGGGTACGAGCAGTACTTC.

This clone came up many times. In DNA, the CDR3 is TGTGCCTGGAGTGGGCATGACCCGCTTGTTTTCTTT. Protein: CAWSGHDPLVFF. This chain connects TRBV30 to TRBJ1-1, with no clear D. This CDR3 is built from 12 residues. Germline assignment: CDR1 GTSNPN and CDR2 SVGIG (reference sequence). The V and J ends lost 1 base and 13 bases respectively, with 16 bases between them.

The chain joins TRBV21-1 to TRBJ2-7; TRBD1, the table's D call, lacks a check against the DNA. TRBV21-1 is a pseudogene locus. The CDR3 covers 15 residues. The CDR3 is CASSKGVGRGYEQYF. The CDR3 DNA reads TGTGCCAGCAGCAAAGGGGTGGGCAGGGGCTACGAGCAGTACTTC.

The V gene is TRBV5-1, the J gene TRBJ2-3; TRBD2 aligns across 8 bases. Trimming removed 2 bases from V and 0 bases from J; junction bases left unmatched: 2. Germline V gene lookup returns CDR1 SGHRS and CDR2 YFSETQ. This CDR3 comprises 15 residues. CDR3 in DNA: TGCGCCAGCAGCTTCACTAGCGGTAGCACAGATACGCAGTATTTT. Protein: CASSFTSGSTDTQYF.

The chain joins TRBV7-3 to TRBJ2-6; possible D gene TRBD1, 6 bases. From germline, CDR1 is SGHTA and CDR2 FQGTGA. This CDR3 comprises 16 residues. The germline V and J ends were trimmed by 5 bases and 0 bases, with 11 bases remaining between them. Here the CDR3 reads CASSPWTDSGANVLTF. CDR3 DNA: TGTGCCAGCAGCCCCTGGACAGACTCTGGGGCCAACGTCCTGACTTTC.

This clone was picked up a small number of times. V gene TRBV6-6 combines with J gene TRBJ1-2; D might be TRBD1 (6 bases). V lost 5 bases and J lost 4, with 20 bases in between. The germline V gene has CDR1 MNHNY and CDR2 SVGAGI (reference sequence). The CDR3 loop spans 16 amino acids. This CDR3 reads CASSLRGGPGSYGYTF. CDR3 coding DNA: TGTGCCAGCAGTCTACGAGGGGGGCCGGGTAGCTATGGCTACACCTTC.

In its sample, this clone was seen once. One end of the junction does not line up with germline, which may come from a read error. J is TRBJ2-7 and V is TRBV7-9; D unclear. CDR1 SEHNR and CDR2 FQNEAQ come from the germline V gene (reference sequence). The CDR3 runs to 14 residues. The CDR3 spells CASSSAPESFEQYF. DNA of the CDR3: TGTGCCAGCAGCTCCGCACCTGAATCCTTCGAGCAGTACTTC.

This clone was counted at least ten times. The chain joins TRBV6-1 to TRBJ1-3, with 8 bases identical to TRBD1. The CDR3 covers 15 residues. The V gene end was trimmed by 1 base and the J gene end by 2 bases; junction bases not matched to a gene: 1. Germline CDR1 is MNHNS and CDR2 is SASEGT. CDR3 residues: CASSEEQGAGNTIYF. The DNA for the CDR3 is TGTGCCAGCAGTGAAGAACAGGGGGCTGGAAACACCATATATTTT.